A single sample gave rise to the 10 T cell receptor beta chains below, sequenced in a study of T cell responses to AZD1222 COVID-19 vaccine. Data came from immunoSEQ multiplex PCR; TCRdb stores just in-frame clones and leaves some out. Of fewer than 120,000 clones listed, around 80% are singletons. The specimen comprised peripheral blood, sampled on day 0 of AZD1222 vaccination. The receptors stem from an adult in good health.

This chain uses TRBV7-2 with TRBJ2-2, with TRBD2 matching over 10 bases. The CDR3 extends over 15 amino acids. Trimming cost V 5 bases and J 0 bases; bases outside gene matches: 0. Germline lookup yields CDR1 SGHTA and CDR2 FQGNSA. DNA for the CDR3: TGTGCCAGCAGCGGACTAGCGGCGAACACCGGGGAGCTGTTTTTT. Translating it yields CASSGLAANTGELFF. The full variable domain, with the rest looked up from reference TRBV7-2 and TRBJ2-2, is GAGVSQSPSNKVTEKGKDVELRCDPISGHTALYWYRQSLGQGLEFLIYFQGNSAPDKSGLPSDRFSAERTGGSVSTLTIQRTQQEDSAVYLCASSGLAANTGELFFGEGSRLTVL.

This clone was picked up a small number of times. The J gene is TRBJ2-1, the V gene TRBV4-1, with TRBD2 matching over 7 bases. Germline trimming cut 8 bases from V and 7 bases from J; bases unmatched to any gene: 8. There are 13 residues in the CDR3. Germline V gene data show CDR1 as MGHRA and CDR2 as YSYEKL. DNA of the CDR3: TGCGCCAGCGGGAGGGACGTATTTAATGAGCAGTTCTTC. Its protein product is CASGRDVFNEQFF.

The rearrangement uses TRBV28 and TRBJ2-5; 12 nucleotides line up with TRBD1. J gave up 4 bases and V 8 bases, and 8 bases lay outside the gene matches. This CDR3 is 15 amino acids long. Germline CDR1 is MDHEN and CDR2 is SYDVKM. This chain's CDR3 is CASGRGQGARETQYF. For the CDR3, the DNA is TGTGCCAGCGGTAGGGGACAGGGGGCGCGAGAGACCCAGTACTTC.

This rearrangement joins TRBV7-8 to TRBJ1-2; TRBD1 matches 7 bases. Germline loops: CDR1 SGHVS, CDR2 FQNEAQ. This CDR3 has 14 residues. Trimming at V came to 3 bases and at J to 5 bases, leaving 6 bases not matched to a gene. The CDR3 loop reads CASSFGPQGYGYTF. In DNA, the CDR3 is TGTGCCAGCAGCTTTGGTCCACAGGGGTATGGCTACACCTTC. The entire variable domain, with the rest obtained from reference TRBV7-8 and TRBJ1-2, is as follows: GAGVSQSPRYKVAKRGQDVALRCDPISGHVSLFWYQQALGQGPEFLTYFQNEAQLDKSGLPSDRFFAERPEGSVSTLKIQRTQQEDSAVYLCASSFGPQGYGYTFGSGTRLTVV.

J is TRBJ2-1 and V is TRBV7-2; 12 bases line up with TRBD2. Germline values: CDR1 SGHTA, CDR2 FQGNSA. V lost 6 bases to trimming and J lost 10 bases; unmatched junction nucleotides: 10. This CDR3 is built from 15 residues. The CDR3 sequence is CASRGPGTSGREQFF. DNA for the CDR3: TGTGCCAGCAGAGGACCCGGGACTAGCGGGCGAGAGCAGTTCTTC. Full variable domain (outside the CDR3, taken from reference TRBV7-2 and TRBJ2-1): GAGVSQSPSNKVTEKGKDVELRCDPISGHTALYWYRQSLGQGLEFLIYFQGNSAPDKSGLPSDRFSAERTGGSVSTLTIQRTQQEDSAVYLCASRGPGTSGREQFFGPGTRLTVL.

The sample holds a few counts of this clone. This chain links TRBV5-5 with TRBJ1-6, with TRBD1 matching 9 bases. Trimming cost V 3 bases and J 7 bases; bases outside gene matches: 2. This CDR3 has 14 residues. Germline V gene data show CDR1 as SGHKS and CDR2 as YYEKEE (reference sequence). Here the CDR3 reads CASSSGTGNSPLHF. The CDR3 DNA follows: TGTGCCAGCAGCTCCGGGACAGGGAATTCACCCCTCCACTTT.

This rearrangement joins TRBV18 to TRBJ1-5; TRBD1 aligns across 8 bases. V trimming: 2 bases; J trimming: 10 bases; junction bases outside the gene matches: 13. The germline V gene encodes CDR1 KGHSH and CDR2 LQKENI. The CDR3 has 16 amino acids. The CDR3 region is CASSPVGTGGTIPQHF. The CDR3 bases are TGTGCCAGCTCACCAGTTGGGACAGGCGGTACAATCCCCCAGCATTTT.

The CDR3 sequence: CASSGGQGYGYTF. The CDR3 DNA reads as TGTGCCAGCAGCGGCGGACAGGGATATGGCTACACCTTC. The J gene is TRBJ1-2, the V gene TRBV9; TRBD1 matches at 8 bases. Germline V CDR1 and CDR2: SGDLS, YYNGEE. The CDR3 is 13 amino acids. Trimming removed 3 bases from V and 5 bases from J; junction bases left unmatched: 3.

V is TRBV4-3 and J is TRBJ2-7, with a possible D match to TRBD2 (5 bases). V lost 5 bases and J lost 4, with 12 bases in between. The CDR3 runs to 13 residues. Germline V lookup: CDR1 LGHNA, CDR2 YSLEER. In DNA, the CDR3 is TGCGCCAGCAGCGACGGGGTTGGGTACGAGCAGTACTTC. Translation gives CASSDGVGYEQYF.

The chain has TRBV27 and TRBJ2-7; a weak D match, TRBD2 (7 bases). In germline, CDR1 is MNHEY, CDR2 SMNVEV (reference sequence). V was shortened by 9 bases and J by 4 bases, with 16 bases between the two germline ends. The CDR3 has 13 amino acids. The CDR3 region has the DNA TGTGCCAGTCGGGGGGCCTTGGGGTACGAGCAGTACTTC. This sequence encodes CASRGALGYEQYF.